These 28 T cell receptor beta chains were sequenced from one sample in a study of T cell responses to AZD1222 COVID-19 vaccine. The table came from immunoSEQ multiplex PCR; TCRdb's copy has only in-frame clones and leaves some out. The sample holds roughly 120,000 clones; roughly 87% are singletons and the top ten take approximately 9.3%. Sequences were derived from peripheral blood, sampled on day 0 of AZD1222 vaccination. These receptors were collected from an adult in good health.

This CDR3 reads CATKRGGQGPQHF. CDR3 DNA sequence: TGTGCCACCAAGAGAGGGGGCCAGGGGCCCCAGCATTTT. This rearrangement joins TRBV2 to TRBJ1-5, with 7 bases fitting TRBD1. J lost 9 bases, V lost 10 bases, and 12 bases had no gene match. The length of the CDR3 is 13 residues. CDR1 and CDR2 from the germline V gene are SNHLY and FYNNEI.

V usage is TRBV2 and J usage is TRBJ2-2; D is ambiguous. V lost 6 bases, J lost 7 bases, and 18 bases lay in between. The CDR3 extends over 15 amino acids. Germline V CDR1 and CDR2: SNHLY, FYNNEI. The CDR3 sequence is CASRKERSSHGELFF. CDR3 in DNA: TGTGCCAGCAGGAAGGAGAGGTCGTCCCACGGGGAGCTGTTTTTT.

This clone was seen a few times. This chain uses TRBV29-1 with TRBJ2-1, with 11 bases matching TRBD1. The CDR3 totals 12 residues. Germline CDR1 SQVTM, CDR2 ANQGSEA. The V and J ends lost 7 bases and 8 bases, in that order; junction bases with no gene match: 4. CDR3 residues: CSARGQGDEQFF. In DNA form, the CDR3 reads TGCAGCGCCCGGGGACAGGGGGATGAGCAGTTCTTC.

The chain is built from TRBV7-8 and TRBJ1-3; D gene unclear. V shed 2 bases and J shed 4 bases, with 9 bases lying between them. CDR1 and CDR2 from the germline V gene are SGHVS and FQNEAQ. The CDR3 extends over 14 amino acids. The CDR3 sequence is CASSLTRSGNTIYF. In DNA, the CDR3 is TGTGCCAGCAGCTTAACACGATCCGGAAACACCATATATTTT.

This rearrangement joins TRBV7-9 to TRBJ1-2; 11 bases align to TRBD1. CDR3 length: 16 amino acids. The junction had 8 bases not matched to a gene; V was cut back by 4 bases and J by 4 bases. The germline V gene has CDR1 SEHNR and CDR2 FQNEAQ (reference sequence). CDR3 sequence: CASSSTRTGGGYGYTF. The CDR3 DNA is TGTGCCAGCAGCTCTACCCGGACAGGGGGCGGCTATGGCTACACCTTC.

CDR3 DNA: TGTGCCAGCAGCCCCTTTCGGACAGGGAGCTCTGGAAACACCATATATTTT. This sequence encodes CASSPFRTGSSGNTIYF. The chain uses TRBV7-3 and TRBJ1-3, with 8 bases identical to TRBD1. Trimming removed 5 bases from V and 0 bases from J; junction bases left unmatched: 9. This CDR3 comprises 17 residues. Germline V lookup: CDR1 SGHTA, CDR2 FQGTGA.

Of note for this clone: Relative to the germline gene, one junction end is altered; a read error may explain this. The chain recombines TRBV7-7 with TRBJ2-5; D is unclear. The CDR3 totals 14 residues. Germline loops: CDR1 SSHAT, CDR2 FNYEAQ (reference sequence). CDR3 nucleotide sequence: TGTGCTAGCAGCCGCAAAGGATTCCAAGAGACCCAGTACTTC. Translation gives CASSRKGFQETQYF. Filled out from reference TRBV7-7 and TRBJ2-5, the complete variable domain reads GAGVSQSPRYKVTKRGQDVTLRCDPISSHATLYWYQQALGQGPEFLTYFNYEAQPDKSGLPSDRFSAERPEGSISTLTIQRTEQRDSAMYRCASSRKGFQETQYFGPGTRLLVL.

The V gene is TRBV7-3, the J gene TRBJ2-7; 8 positions match TRBD2. CDR3 length: 15 residues. Per the germline V gene, CDR1 is SGHTA and CDR2 is FQGTGA. Trimming cost V 0 bases and J 5 bases; bases outside gene matches: 6. The CDR3 here is CASSLTTGGLHEQYF. DNA of the CDR3: TGTGCCAGCAGCTTAACGACGGGAGGGCTACACGAGCAGTACTTC.

The chain uses TRBV7-9 and TRBJ2-7; tentative D call: TRBD2 (6 bases). There are 13 residues in the CDR3. Trimming pared 5 bases from V and 0 bases from J, leaving 8 bases between. The germline gives CDR1 SEHNR, CDR2 FQNEAQ (reference sequence). The CDR3 reads CASSPTSSYEQYF. The CDR3 DNA follows: TGTGCCAGCAGCCCGACTAGCTCCTACGAGCAGTACTTC. Full variable domain (remainder filled in from reference TRBV7-9 and TRBJ2-7): DTGVSQNPRHKITKRGQNVTFRCDPISEHNRLYWYRQTLGQGPEFLTYFQNEAQLEKSRLLSDRFSAERPKGSFSTLEIQRTEQGDSAMYLCASSPTSSYEQYFGPGTRLTVT.

CDR3 DNA: TGCGCCAGCAGCCCCCAGGAGGGGGAGACCCAGTACTTC. Translated: CASSPQEGETQYF. The chain has TRBV5-1 and TRBJ2-5; TRBD2 is a possible D gene (6 bases). Germline V gene sequence: CDR1 SGHRS, CDR2 YFSETQ. V was pared by 4 bases and J by 5 bases, with 12 bases between. The CDR3 covers 13 residues.

This clone was counted between two and nine times. The CDR3, as DNA: TGCGCCAGCAGACCGGGACAGGGGGCAAGTAATACTGAAGCTTTCTTT. Protein: CASRPGQGASNTEAFF. J is TRBJ1-1 and V is TRBV4-1, with 12 bases matching TRBD1. The CDR3 is made up of 16 amino acids. Trimming cost V 6 bases and J 5 bases; bases outside gene matches: 10. Germline loops: CDR1 MGHRA, CDR2 YSYEKL.

The rearrangement joins TRBV5-1 to TRBJ1-4; D perhaps matches TRBD1 (5 bases). Trimming shortened V by 1 base and J by 8 bases, and 12 bases separated the two germline ends. The CDR3 has 14 residues. CDR1 is SGHRS and CDR2 is YFSETQ in the germline V gene. The chain's CDR3 is CASSLSGWDEKLFF. For the CDR3, the DNA is TGCGCCAGCAGCTTGTCCGGGTGGGACGAAAAACTGTTTTTT. The full variable domain, in which reference TRBV5-1 and TRBJ1-4 provide the parts outside the CDR3, is KAGVTQTPRYLIKTRGQQVTLSCSPISGHRSVSWYQQTPGQGLQFLFEYFSETQRNKGNFPGRFSGRQFSNSRSEMNVSTLELGDSALYLCASSLSGWDEKLFFGSGTQLSVL.

V is TRBV6-5 and J is TRBJ1-1; D might be TRBD1 (6 bases). Between the trimmed V and J ends, which lost 7 bases and 4 bases, there was a span of 13 bases. Looked up from germline, CDR1 is MNHEY and CDR2 is SVGAGI. The CDR3 totals 13 residues. As DNA, the CDR3 is TGTGCCAGCACTCAGGGGTGGGCCACTGAAGCTTTCTTT. The encoded protein is CASTQGWATEAFF.

The chain links TRBV5-8 to TRBJ1-2; 8 nucleotides match TRBD1. Germline V gene data show CDR1 as SGHTS and CDR2 as YDEGEE. Trimming cost V 5 bases and J 2 bases; bases outside gene matches: 8. The CDR3 is made up of 15 amino acids. The CDR3 sequence is CASSSMTGVNYGYTF. CDR3 sequence (DNA): TGTGCCAGCAGTTCTATGACAGGGGTGAACTATGGCTACACCTTC.

V gene TRBV2 combines with J gene TRBJ2-2; D is unclear. Germline V gene lookup returns CDR1 SNHLY and CDR2 FYNNEI. Trimming removed 4 bases from V and 8 bases from J, with 17 bases in between. The CDR3 loop spans 15 amino acids. CDR3 in DNA: TGTGCCAGCAGTGGCGCCGATATAGCCCCGGGGGAGCTGTTTTTT. As protein: CASSGADIAPGELFF.

The sample holds one count of this clone. This chain uses TRBV6-5 with TRBJ2-7, with 7 nucleotides matching TRBD1. Looked up from germline, CDR1 is MNHEY and CDR2 is SVGAGI. The J segment lost 2 bases and the V segment lost 7 bases, leaving 8 bases of the junction unmatched. This CDR3 contains 14 residues. The CDR3 sequence: CASTKQRGPYEQYF. The CDR3 nucleotides read TGTGCCAGCACGAAACAGAGGGGGCCCTACGAGCAGTACTTC.

This sequence joins TRBV3-1 (or the pseudogene TRBV3-2) and TRBJ1-4, with a weak D call TRBD1 (5 bases). Germline V gene sequence: CDR1 LGHDT, CDR2 YNNKEL (reference sequence). The CDR3 has 15 amino acids. Trimming left V 6 bases short and J 10 bases short, with 21 bases between. The CDR3 spells CASSLGHSSPGKLFF. Written as DNA, the CDR3 is TGTGCCAGCAGTCTTGGACACTCATCACCTGGAAAACTGTTTTTT.

The chain is built from TRBV7-3 and TRBJ2-1; D is perhaps TRBD2 (6 bases). Between the trimmed V and J ends, which lost 2 bases and 5 bases, there was a span of 10 bases. In germline, CDR1 is SGHTA, CDR2 FQGTGA. The CDR3 sequence is 14 residues long. CDR3 protein: CASSLDGRHNEQFF. CDR3 nucleotide sequence: TGTGCCAGCAGCTTAGATGGGAGGCACAATGAGCAGTTCTTC. Combining the CDR3 with reference TRBV7-3 and TRBJ2-1 gives the whole variable domain GAGVSQTPSNKVTEKGKYVELRCDPISGHTALYWYRQSLGQGPEFLIYFQGTGAADDSGLPNDRFFAVRPEGSVSTLKIQRTERGDSAVYLCASSLDGRHNEQFFGPGTRLTVL.

This rearrangement joins TRBV30 to TRBJ1-1; no clear D. Germline V gene lookup returns CDR1 GTSNPN and CDR2 SVGIG (reference sequence). Deletions cut 0 bases from V and 10 bases from J, with 12 bases between. CDR3 length: 12 residues. The DNA of the CDR3 is TGTGCCTGGAGTGTAACCAGTATCGGAGCTTTCTTT. It encodes CAWSVTSIGAFF.

This chain links TRBV29-1 with TRBJ2-1; 8 bases agree with TRBD2. CDR3 size: 15 residues. From germline, CDR1 is SQVTM and CDR2 ANQGSEA. The V segment lost 7 bases and the J segment 0 bases; nucleotides outside the gene matches: 8. This CDR3 reads CSASGGSNSYNEQFF. CDR3 nucleotides: TGCAGCGCCTCGGGGGGGAGCAACTCCTACAATGAGCAGTTCTTC.

This chain joins TRBV29-1 and TRBJ1-2; D unresolved. In germline, CDR1 is SQVTM, CDR2 ANQGSEA. Trimming took 6 bases from V and 2 from J, leaving 4 bases between them. This CDR3 has 10 residues. The CDR3 is CSVLNYGYTF. The CDR3 DNA is TGCAGCGTGCTGAACTATGGCTACACCTTC. The full variable domain, with the rest looked up from reference TRBV29-1 and TRBJ1-2, is SAVISQKPSRDICQRGTSLTIQCQVDSQVTMMFWYRQQPGQSLTLIATANQGSEATYESGFVIDKFPISRPNLTFSTLTVSNMSPEDSSIYLCSVLNYGYTFGSGTRLTVV.

This chain joins TRBV6-5 and TRBJ1-5, with a tentative D call TRBD1 (5 bases). The CDR3 has 14 residues. Trimming took 4 bases from V and 5 from J, leaving 12 bases between them. Germline V gene data show CDR1 as MNHEY and CDR2 as SVGAGI. The CDR3 bases are TGTGCCAGCAGTTTCGGGGGGGACGATCAGCCCCAGCATTTT. It is translated as CASSFGGDDQPQHF.

In its sample, this clone was seen once. The chain carries TRBV7-3 and TRBJ2-5, with 12 bases fitting TRBD2. The V gene end was trimmed by 5 bases and the J gene end by 4 bases; junction bases not matched to a gene: 2. CDR3 length: 14 amino acids. Germline V CDR1 and CDR2: SGHTA, FQGTGA. The CDR3 nucleotides read TGTGCCAGCAGCCCTAGCGGGAGGGGAGAGACCCAGTACTTC. Amino acid sequence: CASSPSGRGETQYF.

V is TRBV7-9 and J is TRBJ1-1; 11 bases fit TRBD1. The CDR3 consists of 15 residues. CDR1 and CDR2 from the germline V gene are SEHNR and FQNEAQ (reference sequence). The ends lost 5 bases at V and 7 bases at J; junction bases unmatched: 9. DNA for the CDR3: TGTGCCAGCAGCGGGGAGGACAGGGGGCGGGTTGAAGCTTTCTTT. Amino acid sequence: CASSGEDRGRVEAFF.

This clone has only a few counts. CDR3 sequence (DNA): TGTGCCAGCTCACCACGTACCCTTGACTTAAAAGGACAGCGTGGGGCTTTCTTT. This codes for CASSPRTLDLKGQRGAFF. The chain recombines TRBV18 with TRBJ1-1, with TRBD1 as a possible D gene (6 bases). This CDR3 has 18 residues. The V end lost 1 base, the J end lost 11 bases, and 29 bases lay between the germline ends. Germline V gives CDR1 KGHSH, CDR2 LQKENI.

The V and J genes are TRBV9 and TRBJ2-1; maybe TRBD2 (5 bases). V gave up 3 bases and J gave up 3 bases, with 13 bases separating them. Germline V CDR1 and CDR2: SGDLS, YYNGEE. The CDR3 sequence is 15 residues long. The DNA of the CDR3 is TGTGCCAGCAGCGCCCTTCCGGAGGACTACAATGAGCAGTTCTTC. As protein: CASSALPEDYNEQFF.

This rearrangement joins TRBV9 to TRBJ2-1, with 8 bases matching TRBD1. Losses at the gene ends were 4 bases for V and 6 bases for J; bases not matched to a gene: 12. CDR1 SGDLS and CDR2 YYNGEE come from the germline V gene. The CDR3 covers 16 residues. CDR3 residues: CASSPQGASLANEQFF. CDR3 coding DNA: TGTGCCAGCAGCCCTCAGGGGGCCTCCTTGGCCAATGAGCAGTTCTTC.

The J gene is TRBJ2-7, the V gene TRBV4-2; the match to TRBD1 covers 9 bases. Germline V gives CDR1 LGHNA, CDR2 YNFKEQ. CDR3 size: 18 residues. V trimming: 3 bases; J trimming: 1 base; junction bases outside the gene matches: 13. This CDR3 reads CASSHPGQGRKSSYEQYF. CDR3 DNA sequence: TGTGCCAGCAGCCACCCGGGACAGGGTAGAAAGTCGTCCTACGAGCAGTACTTC.